Reported below is one TCR beta chain. It was with a sample-barcoded 5' primer and a J-beta primer mix that a second PCR of roughly 6 to 12 cycles was run. MiXCR was run by TCRdb on the 5' RACE reads, yielding one entry per CDR3 protein. The sample lists about 730,000 distinct CDR3 sequences, 35% to 45% seen once, with around a fifth in the top ten. Looked up from germline, CDR1 is DFQATT and CDR2 is SNEGSKA (reference sequence). J gave up 3 bases and V 2 bases, and 8 bases lay outside the gene matches. There are 15 residues in the CDR3. This sample is drawn from a study of blood T cells in healthy people across ages.

The V gene is TRBV20-1, the J gene TRBJ1-2; 8 nucleotides align to TRBD1. Sequencing was done on a sample of blood. This TCR was sampled from a woman in her sixties in good health. CDR3 in amino acids: CSARLSGTGDYGYTF. CDR3 bases: TGCAGTGCTAGACTGTCCGGGACAGGTGACTATGGCTACACCTTC.